This is a list of T cell receptor beta chains from one sample in a study of T cells after yellow fever vaccination. TCRdb ran MiXCR on the 5' RACE reads and lists one entry per CDR3 protein. The table includes hundreds of thousands of distinct CDR3 sequences, approximately 13% detected once. The source material was PBMCs, sampled on the day of the yellow fever booster vaccination. The receptor source for this set is a man aged 25 to 45 who received the YFV17D yellow fever vaccine. Both conserved end residues are part of each CDR3. A D gene is named only where the DNA matches it firmly. Clone size is not always given. Where it is, it says once, few, many or a class for expanded clones.

V,J,length,size,D,DNA,CDR3
TRBV5-1,TRBJ2-1,13,-,-,TGCGCCAGCAGCTTGGATATGAGCAATGAGCAGTTCTTC,CASSLDMSNEQFF
TRBV5-1,TRBJ2-3,14,-,-,TGCGCCAGCAGGGGAGGCCTAAGCACAGATACGCAGTATTTT,CASRGGLSTDTQYF
TRBV7-9,TRBJ2-1,15,-,-,TGTGCCAGCAGCTTACAAAGGGGTTCCTACAATGAGCAGTTCTTC,CASSLQRGSYNEQFF
TRBV5-1,TRBJ1-4,16,few,-,TGCGCCAGCAGCGGAGCTTCCCCGGGGGAAAATGAAAAACTGTTTTTT,CASSGASPGENEKLFF
TRBV6-2/TRBV6-3,TRBJ2-7,14,few,TRBD2,TGTGCCAGCAGTTATTTTGCGGGAGCCTACGAGCAGTACTTC,CASSYFAGAYEQYF
TRBV5-1,TRBJ2-1,16,few,-,TGCGCCAGCAGCTTGAGCGGCAGGGACCATTACAATGAGCAGTTCTTC,CASSLSGRDHYNEQFF
TRBV2,TRBJ1-6,18,-,-,TGTGCCTTCTGTTTTGAATTGACAGTCACCTCCTATAATTCACCCCTCCACTTT,CAFCFELTVTSYNSPLHF
TRBV7-9,TRBJ2-1,17,-,TRBD2,TGTGCCAGCAGCTTCCCTAGCGGGAGGGCCAAGGGGAACGAGCAGTTCTTC,CASSFPSGRAKGNEQFF
TRBV7-2,TRBJ1-1,15,-,-,TGTGCCAGCACCGCTTACCCAGGGATGAACACTGAAGCTTTCTTT,CASTAYPGMNTEAFF
TRBV4-1,TRBJ2-2,11,-,-,TGCGCCAGCGGAACTACCGGGGAGCTGTTTTTT,CASGTTGELFF
TRBV7-8,TRBJ1-2,16,-,TRBD1,TGTGCCAGCAGCTTAAACCGTTGGGACAGCCAGGATGGCTACACCTTC,CASSLNRWDSQDGYTF
TRBV27,TRBJ1-5,15,few,-,TGTGCCAGCAGACCTGTAGGGGTTGGCCATCAGCCCCAGCATTTT,CASRPVGVGHQPQHF
TRBV20-1,TRBJ2-3,14,-,TRBD2,TGCAGTGCCGGACTAGCGGGAGCTCCAGATACGCAGTATTTT,CSAGLAGAPDTQYF
TRBV12-3/TRBV12-4,TRBJ2-5,15,once,-,TGTGGCAGCAGTTTAAATTCCCCCGCGGGAAAGACCCAGTACTTC,CGSSLNSPAGKTQYF
TRBV20-1,TRBJ2-1,13,few,-,TGCAGTGCTGCCCAGGGTGGCTACAATGAGCAGTTCTTC,CSAAQGGYNEQFF
TRBV6-1,TRBJ2-7,14,-,TRBD2,TGTGCCAGCAGGCAGACTAGCGGGAGCTACGAGCAGTACTTC,CASRQTSGSYEQYF
TRBV7-8,TRBJ2-3,17,few,-,TGTGCCAGCAGCTTAGCTACTAGCTTCCCAAGCACAGATACGCAGTATTTT,CASSLATSFPSTDTQYF
TRBV5-6,TRBJ2-7,17,-,TRBD2,TGTGCCAGCAGCTACTCTCCAACCGGGACTAGCGGGGGGAAGTGTCACTTC,CASSYSPTGTSGGKCHF
TRBV29-1,TRBJ1-2,14,few,TRBD1,TGCAGCGTGCGAACAGGGGGTGGACCCCATGGCTACACCTTC,CSVRTGGGPHGYTF
TRBV12-3/TRBV12-4,TRBJ2-7,14,-,TRBD1,TGTGCCAGCAGTTCCCCGGGACAGGGTCACGAGCAGTACTTC,CASSSPGQGHEQYF
TRBV3-1,TRBJ2-1,15,many,TRBD2,TGTGCCAGCAGCACCGGGACTAGCGGGTACAATGAGCAGTTCTTC,CASSTGTSGYNEQFF
TRBV6-1,TRBJ2-7,14,many,-,TGTGCCAGCAGTCTTGGGCTAGAGACCTACGAGCAGTACTTC,CASSLGLETYEQYF
TRBV5-1,TRBJ2-3,15,-,-,TGCGCCAGCAGCTTGCAGGAGCCGAGCACAGATACGCAGTATTTT,CASSLQEPSTDTQYF
TRBV20-1,TRBJ2-7,10,-,-,TGCAGTGCTAGAGATGGCGAGCAGTACTTC,CSARDGEQYF
TRBV7-8,TRBJ2-1,16,-,TRBD2,TGTGCCAGCAGCGGAGTGGGAGCGGGGGTTTGGGATGAGCAGTTCTTC,CASSGVGAGVWDEQFF
TRBV5-1,TRBJ2-1,16,-,-,TGCGCCAGCAGCCGGCCAAATAGCCACTCCTACAATGAGCAGTTCTTC,CASSRPNSHSYNEQFF
TRBV27,TRBJ2-1,16,many,TRBD2,TGTGCCAGCAGTCCCCAGACTAGCGGGAGGGGGGGTGAGCAGTTCTTC,CASSPQTSGRGGEQFF
TRBV18,TRBJ1-4,13,-,-,TGTGCCAGCTCCAAGACAGGAAATGAAAAACTGTTTTTT,CASSKTGNEKLFF
TRBV30,TRBJ1-3,15,-,TRBD1,TGTGCCTGGAGTTCCGGGACAGTGGCTGGAAACACCATATATTTT,CAWSSGTVAGNTIYF
TRBV24-1,TRBJ2-5,16,few,-,TGTGCCACCAGTGACCCTACTGGACAGAGCCAAGAGACCCAGTACTTC,CATSDPTGQSQETQYF
TRBV6-5,TRBJ1-5,13,-,-,TGTGCCAGCAGTTCGGTTTTAAATCAGCCCCAGCATTTT,CASSSVLNQPQHF
TRBV25-1,TRBJ1-4,14,-,-,TGTGCCAGCAGAGACCGCACAGTGGACGGAAAACTGTTTTTT,CASRDRTVDGKLFF
TRBV6-1,TRBJ1-6,16,-,TRBD1,TGTGCCAGCCGAATGGGACAGGGCACCTATAATTCACCCCTCCACTTT,CASRMGQGTYNSPLHF
TRBV7-2,TRBJ2-7,13,-,-,TGTGCCAGCAGCGTCCGGAAGGCCCTCGAGCAGTACTTC,CASSVRKALEQYF
TRBV2,TRBJ2-5,15,-,TRBD2,TGTGCCAGCAGTGAATGGGGCCTAGCGGGCGGGACCCAGTACTTC,CASSEWGLAGGTQYF
TRBV12-3/TRBV12-4,TRBJ2-3,13,few,TRBD1,TGTGCCAGCAGGGGACAGTTCACAGATACGCAGTATTTT,CASRGQFTDTQYF
TRBV20-1,TRBJ2-5,10,few,-,TGCAGTGCGGTAGGGAAGACCCAGTACTTC,CSAVGKTQYF
TRBV25-1,TRBJ2-3,14,many,-,TGTGCCAGCAGTGAATCTGGCAGCACAGATACGCAGTATTTT,CASSESGSTDTQYF
TRBV27,TRBJ2-3,17,few,-,TGTGCCAGCAGAGATTCCCCGACAGGAGGCGCGGGAGATACGCAGTATTTT,CASRDSPTGGAGDTQYF
TRBV4-2,TRBJ2-1,14,few,-,TGTGCCAGCAGCCAAGTTGGTAGTAACAATGAGCAGTTCTTC,CASSQVGSNNEQFF
TRBV10-3,TRBJ2-7,13,few,-,TGTGCCATCAGTGAGGACAGCTCCTACGAGCAGTACTTC,CAISEDSSYEQYF
TRBV20-1,TRBJ1-1,13,-,-,TGCAGTGCTGGTTATACAGGAAACACTGAAGCTTTCTTT,CSAGYTGNTEAFF
TRBV5-4,TRBJ2-3,17,-,TRBD2,TGTGCCAGCAGCTTTCGACTAGCGGGAAATGGTCGAGATACGCAGTATTTT,CASSFRLAGNGRDTQYF
TRBV11-2,TRBJ2-5,15,-,-,TGTGCCAGCAGCCCGGGATGGCAGGGCGGAGAGACCCAGTACTTC,CASSPGWQGGETQYF
TRBV28,TRBJ2-3,15,-,TRBD2,TGTGCCAGCAAGGGAAGCGGGAAGAGCGCAGATACGCAGTATTTT,CASKGSGKSADTQYF
TRBV7-8,TRBJ2-7,16,few,TRBD2,TGTGCCAGCAGCGTAACTAGCGGGAGGGCCGACTACGAGCAGTACTTC,CASSVTSGRADYEQYF
TRBV20-1,TRBJ2-5,15,-,TRBD2,TGCAGTGCTAGGGCTAGCGGGAGTTTCGTTGAGACCCAGTACTTC,CSARASGSFVETQYF
TRBV6-5,TRBJ2-3,13,-,-,TGTGCCAGCAGTTCCCAGAGGTTCGATACGCAGTATTTT,CASSSQRFDTQYF
TRBV10-3,TRBJ1-5,13,few,-,TGTGCCATCCGGGGGGGAAGCAATCAGCCCCAGCATTTT,CAIRGGSNQPQHF
TRBV7-8,TRBJ1-2,15,-,-,TGTGCCAGCAGCCTCCGGGTTAAGGAGAACTATGGCTACACCTTC,CASSLRVKENYGYTF
TRBV5-1,TRBJ2-3,15,few,TRBD1,TGCGCCAGCAGAGACTCCCACAGGGGCCCAGATACGCAGTATTTT,CASRDSHRGPDTQYF
TRBV6-2/TRBV6-3,TRBJ2-6,16,-,-,TGTGCCAGCAGTTACAATCACTACTCTGGGGCCAACGTCCTGACTTTC,CASSYNHYSGANVLTF
TRBV7-9,TRBJ2-2,15,-,TRBD1,TGTGCCAGCAGCTCACAGGGGCCGGGCACCGGGGAGCTGTTTTTT,CASSSQGPGTGELFF
TRBV28,TRBJ2-7,15,-,-,TGTGCCAGCAGTTTGTTGGGGCCCAGTCCCTTCGAGCAGTACTTC,CASSLLGPSPFEQYF
TRBV20-1,TRBJ2-5,14,-,TRBD2,TGCAGTGCTACAGTACAGGGACTAGGGGAGACCCAGTACTTC,CSATVQGLGETQYF
TRBV7-2,TRBJ2-2,14,many,-,TGTGCCAGCAGCCCACTGAGCGCAACCGGGGAGCTGTTTTTT,CASSPLSATGELFF
TRBV29-1,TRBJ2-1,16,many,TRBD2,TGCAGCGTTGAAGGGCTACTAGCGGGAAACTACAATGAGCAGTTCTTC,CSVEGLLAGNYNEQFF
TRBV11-2,TRBJ2-3,19,few,TRBD2,TGTGCCAGCAGTCGGATTGTAATGACTAGCGGGGATAAGAGGCTTACGCAGTATTTT,CASSRIVMTSGDKRLTQYF